The present entry profiles one T cell receptor beta chain with its context. Clones were read by immunoSEQ multiplex PCR, and TCRdb kept only the in-frame ones, dropping some. The repertoire holds about 70,000 clones, with roughly 91% as singletons. This entry comes from a study of blood T cell repertoires in COVID-19. This CDR3 has 15 amino acids. V lost 0 bases to trimming and J lost 11 bases; unmatched junction nucleotides: 12. Germline lookup yields CDR1 SGHVS and CDR2 FQNEAQ. The source is a woman under 30 with acute or convalescent COVID-19. The chain carries TRBV7-8 and TRBJ1-1; 7 nucleotides align to TRBD1. Source material: peripheral blood. Here the CDR3 DNA reads TGTGCCAGCAGCTTAGCGGGGACAGTACCCAGGAGGGCTTTCTTT. Its translation is CASSLAGTVPRRAFF.